This entry features one T cell receptor beta chain sequence. This specimen belongs to a study of control samples from healthy donors and cancer patients. The assay was immunoSEQ multiplex PCR, and TCRdb's table has in-frame clones only and misses some. The sample includes about 230,000 clones, about four fifths seen only once; the top ten take roughly 13%. The sample taken for sequencing was PBMCs. The origin of this receptor is a woman aged 55 to 70 with lung cancer.

The CDR3 DNA sequence: TGTGCCAGCAGCTTGGGGGTCGGGCAGCCCCAGCATTTT. This codes for CASSLGVGQPQHF. This chain links TRBV5-6 with TRBJ1-5; D not certain. The CDR3 is made up of 13 amino acids. V dropped 0 bases and J dropped 7 bases, with 8 bases sitting between them. The germline gives CDR1 SGHDT, CDR2 YYEEEE.